Shown below are 12 T cell receptor beta chains from a single sample sequenced in a study of T cells after yellow fever vaccination. TCRdb re-called the 5' RACE reads through MiXCR, storing one row per CDR3 protein. The sample carries 240,000 or so distinct CDR3 sequences, 6.5% to 8.5% recorded once. The sequencing here drew on CD4+ T cells sorted from PBMCs, taken 15 days after the yellow fever booster vaccination. The receptors were sampled from a man aged 25-45 years who received the YFV17D yellow fever vaccine.

The sample holds a few counts of this clonotype. V gene TRBV20-1 combines with J gene TRBJ1-4, with a possible D match to TRBD1 (6 bases). This CDR3 spans 12 amino acids. CDR1 and CDR2 from the germline V gene are DFQATT and SNEGSKA (reference sequence). The germline V and J ends were trimmed by 6 bases and 5 bases, with 10 bases remaining between them. CDR3 nucleotides: TGCAGTGCCGCCGACAGGAATGAAAAACTGTTTTTT. Amino acid sequence: CSAADRNEKLFF.

V is TRBV29-1 and J is TRBJ2-7; TRBD1 agrees at 10 bases. Germline V lookup: CDR1 SQVTM, CDR2 ANQGSEA. Trimming took 6 bases from V and 5 from J; bases not matched to a gene: 10. This CDR3 contains 14 residues. The CDR3 loop reads CSVLPGQGRHEQYF. CDR3 sequence (DNA): TGCAGCGTGCTACCGGGACAGGGGAGGCACGAGCAGTACTTC.

The sample holds many counts of this clonotype. V gene TRBV28 combines with J gene TRBJ2-2, with 7 bases identical to TRBD1. This CDR3 has 15 residues. The V gene's germline CDR1 is MDHEN and CDR2 SYDVKM. Trimming took 6 bases from V and 2 from J; bases not matched to a gene: 6. This CDR3 is CASRSGQTNTGELFF. As DNA, the CDR3 is TGTGCCAGCAGATCGGGACAGACCAACACCGGGGAGCTGTTTTTT.

The table lists this clonotype with many counts. The rearrangement uses TRBV6-5 and TRBJ2-5, with 8 bases that match TRBD2. The germline gives CDR1 MNHEY, CDR2 SVGAGI. The junction had 12 bases not matched to a gene; V was cut back by 6 bases and J by 0 bases. The CDR3 sequence is 17 residues long. The CDR3 region is CASSKRPSGPYQETQYF. In DNA form, the CDR3 reads TGTGCCAGCAGCAAAAGACCTAGCGGGCCATACCAAGAGACCCAGTACTTC.

This clonotype has only a few counts. The chain carries TRBV5-5 and TRBJ2-5; 7 positions agree with TRBD1. The CDR3 sequence is 14 residues long. V lost 4 bases and J lost 5; bases outside the gene matches: 8. CDR1 is SGHKS and CDR2 is YYEKEE in the germline V gene (reference sequence). In DNA form, the CDR3 reads TGTGCCAGCAGCCTCCAACAGGGGTCGGAGACCCAGTACTTC. It yields the protein CASSLQQGSETQYF.

This clonotype was seen many times. The CDR3 DNA is TGTGCCAGCAGCTTAGAAGCTCGAACAGATACGCAGTATTTT. Residues: CASSLEARTDTQYF. The chain employs TRBV7-8 and TRBJ2-3; D is uncertain. The germline V and J ends were trimmed by 1 base and 3 bases, with 8 bases remaining between them. CDR3 length equals 14 residues. CDR1 is SGHVS and CDR2 is FQNEAQ in the germline V gene.

The chain employs TRBV7-2 and TRBJ2-3, with D perhaps given as TRBD1 or TRBD2 (6 bases each). The CDR3 consists of 15 residues. V was shortened by 5 bases and J by 7 bases, with 19 bases between the two germline ends. The germline gives CDR1 SGHTA, CDR2 FQGNSA. The CDR3 is CASSGGGGGAYTQYF. Here the CDR3 DNA reads TGTGCCAGCAGCGGCGGTGGGGGCGGGGCGTATACGCAGTATTTT.

This clonotype has a count of ten or more. The rearrangement uses TRBV20-1 and TRBJ2-1; the match to TRBD2 covers 12 bases. Trimming at V came to 0 bases and at J to 4 bases, leaving 13 bases not matched to a gene. This CDR3 is built from 19 residues. Germline V gene sequence: CDR1 DFQATT, CDR2 SNEGSKA (reference sequence). The CDR3 reads CSARDWLAGGPIKYNEQFF. For the CDR3, the DNA is TGCAGTGCTAGAGATTGGCTAGCGGGAGGGCCGATAAAGTACAATGAGCAGTTCTTC.

This clonotype has only a few counts. The chain couples TRBV5-1 to TRBJ1-2; D gene unclear. CDR1 and CDR2 (germline): SGHRS, YFSETQ. Trimming pared 0 bases from V and 2 bases from J, leaving 8 bases between. The CDR3 length is 14 residues. The CDR3 reads CASSLEKGNYGYTF. The CDR3, as DNA: TGCGCCAGCAGCTTGGAGAAAGGGAACTATGGCTACACCTTC.

The chain carries TRBV4-3 and TRBJ1-4, with TRBD1 matching 7 bases. Per the germline V gene, CDR1 is LGHNA and CDR2 is YSLEER. The V and J ends lost 4 bases and 8 bases, in that order; junction bases with no gene match: 10. This CDR3 is 15 amino acids long. The DNA for the CDR3 is TGCGCCAGCAGCCTACGGACAGGCCCGGGGGAAAAACTGTTTTTT. This encodes CASSLRTGPGEKLFF.

The rearrangement joins TRBV4-3 to TRBJ2-1, with D perhaps matching TRBD2 (6 bases). Germline CDR1 reads LGHNA; CDR2 reads YSLEER. V lost 1 base to trimming and J lost 7 bases, with 20 bases between them. The CDR3 totals 17 residues. CDR3 sequence (DNA): TGCGCCAGCAGCCAAGTCCTCCACGCTAGCGTAGGGAATGAGCAGTTCTTC. Protein sequence: CASSQVLHASVGNEQFF.

This clonotype was picked up a small number of times. This rearrangement joins TRBV12-3 or TRBV12-4 to TRBJ2-2, with D maybe TRBD2 (6 bases). The CDR3 extends over 14 amino acids. Between the trimmed V and J ends, which lost 4 bases and 4 bases, there was a span of 10 bases. Written as DNA, the CDR3 is TGTGCCAGCAGTTCCGGAGGGACCACCGGGGAGCTGTTTTTT. Translation gives CASSSGGTTGELFF.